The entry below describes one TCR beta chain. The antigen it recognizes is unknown. No qualities accompany the bases; no much larger clone lies one base away. This sample is drawn from a study of blood T cell repertoires in COVID-19 (TCRdb year 2020). About the study as a whole: Collaborator samples came from the United States, Italy and Spain and covered acute and convalescent phases of COVID-19. The dataset comprised deeply sampled blood TCRbeta repertoires from subjects exposed to, actively infected with, or recovered from COVID-19. Samples came from the ongoing ImmuneRACE study (first 160 participants) plus 1,254 subjects from 6 global collaborators. Where HLA class I and class II types were available, the types were taken from metadata supplied by the sample provider, not from assay-based typing. The sample metadata nearly always contained a de-identified subject ID, COVID-19 status, age in years and sex. The repertoires were made available in a free public database intended to serve as a resource for research on the immune response to SARS-CoV-2. The material from the prospective study consisted of cDNA or gDNA derived from T cells, B-cell-depleted T cells, or PBMCs. Broad study findings and their caveats: The quantity of clinical and demographic metadata differed by source and by participant and was supplied without curation.

TCRbeta CDR3 regions were amplified from genomic DNA by means of the immunoSEQ Assay, a bias-controlled multiplex PCR. Per the authors' processing: Within the assay, amplification of reference gene primers was used to estimate how many nucleated cells each sample contained. To quantify the absolute abundance of each unique TCRbeta CDR3 rearrangement, sequence reads were collapsed and filtered. Productive Simpson clonality was computed per sample as the square root of Simpson's diversity index over productive rearrangements. The clones in this table, taken by TCRdb from immuneACCESS, are in-frame only. Not every clone is retained; where verified, under half of the shortfall comes from an unresolved V gene, and the cause of the rest is unknown. The DNA was the basis for D and trimming; V, J and clone size are from that table. This sample lists fewer than 95,000 clones; 90% were detected once. Of the sample, 0.77% falls within the top ten clones.

The germline V gene (reference sequence) gives CDR1 as SEHNR and CDR2 as FQNEAQ. V loses 1 base, J loses 7 bases, and the germline ends lie 16 bases apart. There are 15 amino acids in the CDR3, from cysteine to phenylalanine inclusive. Just the 45-base CDR3 DNA is kept, in frame starting at base 1. The collaborating institutions used their own protocols to collect whole blood in K2EDTA tubes. For TCRbeta analysis, collaborators shipped samples as frozen whole blood, isolated PBMCs, or DNA extracted from either of those sample types. Material: peripheral blood. The clonotype was recovered from a woman of 80 years or more with acute or convalescent COVID-19. Recombination joined TRBV7-9 with TRBJ1-2; no D gene can be assigned with confidence. The nucleotides are TGTGCCAGCAGCTTAGTCACTGACGCGGGCTCTGGCTACACCTTC. Translated, it gives CASSLVTDAGSGYTF.